This TCR beta chain was profiled in a study of cytomegalovirus exposure and HLA in healthy donors. Study-wide points: V- and J-gene trimming in TCR beta was tied to a missense DCLRE1C variant by an analysis performed later. Analysis was performed later, and it showed HLA-associated TCR beta chains to be more clonally expanded than equally common others.

V gave up 1 base and J gave up 1 base; unmatched junction bases: 1. Germline V gives CDR1 SGHVS, CDR2 FNYEAQ. This CDR3 is 15 amino acids long. A note on this clone: Its antigen is unknown.

Amplification used 60 Vbeta primers and 13 Jbeta primers. Method: immunoSEQ multiplex PCR; TCRdb's copy keeps in-frame clones and lacks some. Of 80,000 to 95,000 clones listed, about 76% were seen once; the top ten hold roughly 15%. The V gene is TRBV7-6, the J gene TRBJ1-5, with 7 bases matching TRBD1. The source of this sequence is a middle-aged woman in good health and CMV-seropositive. The sequenced sample consisted of PBMCs. Here the CDR3 DNA reads TGTGCCAGCAGCTTAGAACAGGGGAGCAATCAGCCCCAGCATTTT. Translated: CASSLEQGSNQPQHF.